The rows below give T cell receptor beta chains drawn from one sample of a study of cytomegalovirus exposure and HLA in healthy donors. Produced via immunoSEQ multiplex PCR; TCRdb's table is partial and in-frame only. The repertoire holds 150,000 to 200,000 clones, with around four fifths as singletons. Sequenced sample: PBMCs. The receptor source for this set is a man between 18 and 29 years old in good health and CMV-seropositive. Both conserved end residues are part of each CDR3. Fields, in order: CDR3 protein, CDR3 DNA, clone size, V gene, J gene, D gene. D genes are given only for firm matches. Not all rows give a size; the values are once, few, many and, for expanded clones, a class.

CDR3 protein: CASRGLSSGNTIYF
CDR3 DNA: TGCGCCAGCAGGGGACTGAGCTCTGGAAACACCATATATTTT
clone size: .
V gene: TRBV10-2
J gene: TRBJ1-3
D gene: .

CDR3 protein: CASSSGLRGDQPQHF
CDR3 DNA: TGCGCCAGCAGCTCGGGGCTCAGGGGTGATCAGCCCCAGCATTTT
clone size: .
V gene: TRBV5-1
J gene: TRBJ1-5
D gene: .

CDR3 protein: CASSLSLQETQYF
CDR3 DNA: TGCGCCAGCAGCTTGTCCCTCCAAGAGACCCAGTACTTC
clone size: few
V gene: TRBV5-1
J gene: TRBJ2-5
D gene: .

CDR3 protein: CASMETGPGEQYF
CDR3 DNA: TGTGCCAGCATGGAGACAGGACCGGGCGAGCAGTACTTC
clone size: .
V gene: TRBV27
J gene: TRBJ2-7
D gene: .

CDR3 protein: CASSSGSSYEQYF
CDR3 DNA: TGTGCCAGCAGCTCGGGAAGCTCTTACGAGCAGTACTTC
clone size: few
V gene: TRBV7-9
J gene: TRBJ2-7
D gene: .

CDR3 protein: CASSPWTGRGDTEAFF
CDR3 DNA: TGTGCCAGCAGCCCTTGGACAGGCCGCGGGGACACTGAAGCTTTCTTT
clone size: .
V gene: TRBV5-8
J gene: TRBJ1-1
D gene: TRBD1

CDR3 protein: CASSYVQGFNEQFF
CDR3 DNA: TGTGCCAGCAGTTACGTGCAGGGGTTTAATGAGCAGTTCTTC
clone size: .
V gene: TRBV6-5
J gene: TRBJ2-1
D gene: .

CDR3 protein: CASSWELAGGSGELFF
CDR3 DNA: TGTGCCAGCAGCTGGGAACTAGCGGGAGGTTCCGGGGAGCTGTTTTTT
clone size: .
V gene: TRBV5-4
J gene: TRBJ2-2
D gene: TRBD2

CDR3 protein: CASSTRTGRYQPQHF
CDR3 DNA: TGTGCCAGCAGTACCAGGACAGGGCGCTATCAGCCCCAGCATTTT
clone size: .
V gene: TRBV27
J gene: TRBJ1-5
D gene: TRBD1

CDR3 protein: CASSQGPAGPSSYEQYF
CDR3 DNA: TGCGCCAGCAGCCAGGGGCCGGCGGGACCCAGCTCCTACGAGCAGTACTTC
clone size: .
V gene: TRBV4-3
J gene: TRBJ2-7
D gene: .

CDR3 protein: CASSIRGLANEKLFF
CDR3 DNA: TGTGCCAGCAGTATTAGGGGTTTGGCTAATGAAAAACTGTTTTTT
clone size: .
V gene: TRBV7-6
J gene: TRBJ1-4
D gene: .

CDR3 protein: CASSDRNTEAFF
CDR3 DNA: TGTGCCAGCAGCGATCGGAACACTGAAGCTTTCTTT
clone size: .
V gene: TRBV9
J gene: TRBJ1-1
D gene: .

CDR3 protein: CASSRVRRLNTEAFF
CDR3 DNA: TGTGCCAGTAGTAGGGTACGGAGATTGAACACTGAAGCTTTCTTT
clone size: .
V gene: TRBV19
J gene: TRBJ1-1
D gene: .

CDR3 protein: CASSRQGASYEQYF
CDR3 DNA: TGTGCCAGCAGTCGACAGGGGGCCTCCTACGAGCAGTACTTC
clone size: .
V gene: TRBV2
J gene: TRBJ2-7
D gene: TRBD1

CDR3 protein: CASSLSGNEKLFF
CDR3 DNA: TGTGCCAGCAGCTTATCGGGTAATGAAAAACTGTTTTTT
clone size: .
V gene: TRBV7-9
J gene: TRBJ1-4
D gene: .

CDR3 protein: CASSREGLPQYEQYF
CDR3 DNA: TGTGCCAGCAGCCGGGAGGGGCTTCCCCAGTACGAGCAGTACTTC
clone size: .
V gene: TRBV7-2
J gene: TRBJ2-7
D gene: TRBD2

CDR3 protein: CASSLGRDGYEQYF
CDR3 DNA: TGTGCCAGCAGCTTAGGCAGGGATGGTTACGAGCAGTACTTC
clone size: .
V gene: TRBV7-9
J gene: TRBJ2-7
D gene: .

CDR3 protein: CASNVPGTGELFF
CDR3 DNA: TGTGCCAGCAACGTCCCGGGGACCGGGGAGCTGTTTTTT
clone size: .
V gene: TRBV6-5
J gene: TRBJ2-2
D gene: .

CDR3 protein: CASSFGGTQYF
CDR3 DNA: TGTGCCAGCAGTTTCGGGGGGACCCAGTACTTC
clone size: .
V gene: TRBV27
J gene: TRBJ2-5
D gene: .

CDR3 protein: CATVTGVSYEQYF
CDR3 DNA: TGTGCCACCGTGACAGGGGTATCATACGAGCAGTACTTC
clone size: few
V gene: TRBV6-1
J gene: TRBJ2-7
D gene: TRBD1

CDR3 protein: CASSEALSGLAGNPGDEQYF
CDR3 DNA: TGTGCCAGCAGTGAAGCGCTATCGGGACTAGCGGGAAACCCAGGGGACGAGCAGTACTTC
clone size: .
V gene: TRBV2
J gene: TRBJ2-7
D gene: TRBD2

CDR3 protein: CASSPTGFSEQYF
CDR3 DNA: TGTGCCAGCAGCCCTACAGGTTTCAGCGAGCAGTACTTC
clone size: .
V gene: TRBV5-6
J gene: TRBJ2-7
D gene: .